This T cell receptor (beta chain) was identified in a study of vaccination and CD4 T cells after COVID-19. Study-level background: Sampling post-COVID took place a median around 100 days after diagnosis (range 35 to 161).

Of note for this clonotype: What it recognizes is unknown.

The treatment is: roughly nine-day PBMC culture with coronavirus spike peptide pools or control peptides (ViraFEST assay). Overall study findings and caveats: Convalescent patients showed a median roughly 85% of reactive clones that were seen only post-vaccination.

V lost 5 bases, J lost 9 bases, and 13 bases stayed unmatched. The CDR3 totals 14 residues. Per the germline V gene, CDR1 is DFQATT and CDR2 is SNEGSKA (reference sequence). Sequenced with the Oncomine TCR Beta short-read assay was DNA taken from cultured CD4+ T cells. TCRdb processed the PCR reads anew with MiXCR; each CDR3 protein has one entry. The top ten hold more than 15% of the sample, which has about 15,000 distinct CDR3 sequences, 40% to 55% seen once. Here the sequenced sample was CD4+ T cells from blood, cultured in vitro, taken before SARS-CoV-2 vaccination. The receptor comes from a human donor who had recovered from COVID-19. J is TRBJ2-5 and V is TRBV20-1, with 9 bases fitting TRBD1. This CDR3 is CSARYRDRVLAQYF. The CDR3 DNA follows: TGCAGTGCTCGTTATAGGGACAGGGTTTTGGCCCAGTACTTC.